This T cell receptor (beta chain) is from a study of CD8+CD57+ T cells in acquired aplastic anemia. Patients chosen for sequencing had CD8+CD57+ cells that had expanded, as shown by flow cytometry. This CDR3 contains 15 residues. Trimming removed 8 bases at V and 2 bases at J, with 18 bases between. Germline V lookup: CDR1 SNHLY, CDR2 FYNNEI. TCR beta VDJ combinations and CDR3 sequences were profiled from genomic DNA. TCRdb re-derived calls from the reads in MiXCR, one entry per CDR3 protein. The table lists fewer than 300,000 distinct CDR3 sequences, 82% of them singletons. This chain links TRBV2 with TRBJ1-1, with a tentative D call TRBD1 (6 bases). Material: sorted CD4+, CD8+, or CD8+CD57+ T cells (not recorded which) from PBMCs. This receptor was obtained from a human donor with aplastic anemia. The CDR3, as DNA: TGTGCCAGCGGTGGCGGGGGCGGAGATAACACTGAAGCTTTCTTT. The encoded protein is CASGGGGGDNTEAFF.